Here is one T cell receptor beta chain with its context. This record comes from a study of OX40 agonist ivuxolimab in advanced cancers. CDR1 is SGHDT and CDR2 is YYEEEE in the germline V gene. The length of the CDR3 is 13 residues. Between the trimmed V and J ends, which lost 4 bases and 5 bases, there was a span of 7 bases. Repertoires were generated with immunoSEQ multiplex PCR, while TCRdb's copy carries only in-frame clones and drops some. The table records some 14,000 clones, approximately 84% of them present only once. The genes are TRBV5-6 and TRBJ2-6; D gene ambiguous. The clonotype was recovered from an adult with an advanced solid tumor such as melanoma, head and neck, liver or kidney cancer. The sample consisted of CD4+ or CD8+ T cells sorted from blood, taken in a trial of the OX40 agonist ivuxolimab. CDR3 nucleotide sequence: TGTGCCAGCAGCCCACAACGGGCCAACGTCCTGACTTTC. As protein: CASSPQRANVLTF.